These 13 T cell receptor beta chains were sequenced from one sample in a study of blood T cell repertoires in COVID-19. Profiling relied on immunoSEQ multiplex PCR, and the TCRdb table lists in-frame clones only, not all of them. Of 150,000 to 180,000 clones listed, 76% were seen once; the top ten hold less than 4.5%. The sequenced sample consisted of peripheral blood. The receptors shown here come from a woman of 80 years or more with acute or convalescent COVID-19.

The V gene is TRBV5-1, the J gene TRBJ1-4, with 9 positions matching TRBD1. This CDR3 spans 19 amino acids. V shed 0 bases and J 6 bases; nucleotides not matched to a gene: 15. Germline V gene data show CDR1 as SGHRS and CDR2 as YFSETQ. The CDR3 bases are TGCGCCAGCAGCTTGGGGGTTTTGGGGACAGGGATCCGGGATGAAAAACTGTTTTTT. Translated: CASSLGVLGTGIRDEKLFF.

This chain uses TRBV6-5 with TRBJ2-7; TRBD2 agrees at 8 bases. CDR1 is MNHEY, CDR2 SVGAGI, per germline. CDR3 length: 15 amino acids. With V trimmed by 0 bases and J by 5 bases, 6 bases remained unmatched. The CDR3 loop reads CASSYSGLAGDEQYF. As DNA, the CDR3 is TGTGCCAGCAGTTACTCGGGGCTAGCGGGCGACGAGCAGTACTTC.

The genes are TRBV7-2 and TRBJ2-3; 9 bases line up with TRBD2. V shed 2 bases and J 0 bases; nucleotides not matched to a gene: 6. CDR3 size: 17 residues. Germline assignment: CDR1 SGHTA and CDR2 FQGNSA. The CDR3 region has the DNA TGTGCCAGCAGCTTAATTGTCACTAGCGGGAGCACAGATACGCAGTATTTT. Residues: CASSLIVTSGSTDTQYF.

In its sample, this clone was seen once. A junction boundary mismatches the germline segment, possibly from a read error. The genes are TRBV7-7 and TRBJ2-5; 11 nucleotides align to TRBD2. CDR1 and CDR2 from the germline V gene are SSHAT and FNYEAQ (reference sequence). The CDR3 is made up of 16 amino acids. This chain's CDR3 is CASSLIAGGPVETQYF. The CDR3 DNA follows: TGTGCTAGCAGCTTAATAGCGGGGGGGCCAGTAGAGACCCAGTACTTC.

The CDR3 bases are TGTGCCAGCTCACCGGGGACTAGCGGGATGCACAATGAGCAGTTCTTC. Amino acid sequence: CASSPGTSGMHNEQFF. This chain connects TRBV18 to TRBJ2-1; TRBD2 aligns across 13 bases. Germline CDR1 and CDR2: KGHSH and LQKENI. V shed 3 bases, J shed 5 bases, and the junction held 4 bases outside the gene matches. CDR3 size: 16 residues.

In DNA form, the CDR3 reads TGTGCCAGCAGCAGACTAGCCGAGGGCGGGGAGCTGTTTTTT. Residues: CASSRLAEGGELFF. This chain uses TRBV7-9 with TRBJ2-2; the match to TRBD2 covers 7 bases. J was trimmed by 7 bases and V by 5 bases; bases with no gene match: 7. The CDR3 length is 14 residues. Germline loops: CDR1 SEHNR, CDR2 FQNEAQ (reference sequence).

CDR3: CSASHGSADTQYF. In nucleotides, the CDR3 is TGCAGTGCTAGTCACGGTTCGGCAGATACGCAGTATTTT. This sequence joins TRBV20-1 and TRBJ2-3; D is unresolved. V gave up 3 bases and J gave up 4 bases, with 11 bases separating them. There are 13 residues in the CDR3. Germline-derived CDR1 and CDR2 are DFQATT and SNEGSKA (reference sequence).

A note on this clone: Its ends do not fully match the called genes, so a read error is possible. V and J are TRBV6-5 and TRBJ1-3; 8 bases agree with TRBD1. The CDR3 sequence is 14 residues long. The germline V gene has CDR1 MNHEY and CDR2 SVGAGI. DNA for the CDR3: TGTGCCAGCAGTGACTCAGGGGGCCCAAACACCATATATTTT. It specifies CASSDSGGPNTIYF.

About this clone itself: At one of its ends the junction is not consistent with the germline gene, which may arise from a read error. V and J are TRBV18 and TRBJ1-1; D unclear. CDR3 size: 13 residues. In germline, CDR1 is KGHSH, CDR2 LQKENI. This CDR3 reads CASSPLATTEAFF. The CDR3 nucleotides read TGTGCCAGCTCGCCACTTGCTACCACTGAAGCTTTCTTT.

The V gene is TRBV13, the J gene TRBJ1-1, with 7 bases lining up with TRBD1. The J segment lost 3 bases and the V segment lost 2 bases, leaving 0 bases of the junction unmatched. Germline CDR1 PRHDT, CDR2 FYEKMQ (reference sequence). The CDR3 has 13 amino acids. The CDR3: CASSLQGDTEAFF. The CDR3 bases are TGTGCCAGCAGCTTACAGGGGGACACTGAAGCTTTCTTT.

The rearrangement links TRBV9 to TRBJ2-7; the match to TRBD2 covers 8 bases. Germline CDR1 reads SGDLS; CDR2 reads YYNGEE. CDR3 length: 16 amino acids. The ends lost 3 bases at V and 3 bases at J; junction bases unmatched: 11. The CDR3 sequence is CASSAEGLGGFYEQYF. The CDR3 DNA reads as TGTGCCAGCAGCGCGGAGGGACTAGGAGGATTCTACGAGCAGTACTTC.

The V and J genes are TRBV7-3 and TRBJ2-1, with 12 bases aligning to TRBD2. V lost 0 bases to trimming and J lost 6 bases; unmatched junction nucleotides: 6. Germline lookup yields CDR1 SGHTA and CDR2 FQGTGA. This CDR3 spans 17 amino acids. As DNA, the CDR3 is TGTGCCAGCAGCTTAACGGCGGGACTAGCGGGTCTCAATGAGCAGTTCTTC. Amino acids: CASSLTAGLAGLNEQFF.

The CDR3, as DNA: TGTGCCAGCAGCTTAGATGAGGGACAGGTTTTAGATTCACCCCTCCACTTT. Its protein is CASSLDEGQVLDSPLHF. The chain combines TRBV11-3 with TRBJ1-6; 8 bases match TRBD1. The ends lost 0 bases at V and 8 bases at J; junction bases unmatched: 9. The CDR3 runs 17 residues. Per the germline V gene, CDR1 is SGHNT and CDR2 is YENEEA.